Listed below are T cell receptor beta chains from one sample, sequenced in a study of T cell repertoires in cytomegalovirus infection. MiXCR, run by TCRdb on the reads, gives a single entry per CDR3 protein. The data contain roughly 720,000 distinct CDR3 sequences, 35% of them singletons. The sequenced sample was PBMCs. These receptors were taken from a human donor in good health (CMV status not recorded). Some clones in this sample may be carry-over from other donors' samples. Both conserved end residues are part of each CDR3. D genes are given only for firm matches. A clone size is listed for some rows: how often the clone was seen (once, few, many), or a class if it is expanded.

D gene	CDR3 length	V gene	clone size	J gene	CDR3 DNA	CDR3 protein
TRBD1	16	TRBV12-3/TRBV12-4	-	TRBJ1-5	TGTGCCAGCAGTTTGACAGGGGCACTGAGCAATCAGCCCCAGCATTTT	CASSLTGALSNQPQHF
TRBD1	14	TRBV5-4	few	TRBJ1-5	TGTGCCAGCAGTATGCAGGGGGTTACCCAGCCCCAGCATTTT	CASSMQGVTQPQHF
TRBD1	14	TRBV20-1	-	TRBJ2-7	TGCAGTGCTAGAGAAAGACAGGGACGTTACGAGCAGTACTTC	CSARERQGRYEQYF
TRBD2	15	TRBV27	-	TRBJ2-1	TGTGCCAGCAGTCCGGCGGGAGAAGGCTACAATGAGCAGTTCTTC	CASSPAGEGYNEQFF
-	14	TRBV20-1	-	TRBJ2-7	TGCAGTGCTCGATATTTCCCTCGGTCCTACGAGCAGTACTTC	CSARYFPRSYEQYF
-	12	TRBV20-1	-	TRBJ2-3	TGCAGTGCTGGACCACAGCAGATCGAGCAGTATTTT	CSAGPQQIEQYF
-	16	TRBV7-3	few	TRBJ2-7	TGTGCCAGCAGCCCCCGGGTAGGGACACCTCCCCACGAGCAGTACTTC	CASSPRVGTPPHEQYF
-	15	TRBV7-2	once	TRBJ1-2	TGTGCCAGCAGCTTAGATAGCGGGGCCACTTATGGCTACACCTTC	CASSLDSGATYGYTF
-	11	TRBV11-2	few	TRBJ1-2	TGTGCCAGCAGCTTAGGGAATGGCTACACCTTC	CASSLGNGYTF
TRBD2	17	TRBV19	-	TRBJ2-1	TGTGCCAGTAGTACCATGGGACTAGCGGGAGTGTTGGGTGAGCAGTTCTTC	CASSTMGLAGVLGEQFF
TRBD1	16	TRBV7-9	-	TRBJ1-5	TGTGCCAGCAGCTTGGACGGGACAGGGCGCAATCAGCCCCAGCATTTT	CASSLDGTGRNQPQHF
TRBD2	15	TRBV5-4	-	TRBJ2-3	TGTGCCAGCAGGCGGGGGACTAGTGGCACAGATACGCAGTATTTT	CASRRGTSGTDTQYF
-	15	TRBV28	-	TRBJ1-5	TGTGCCAGCATTGGGACTCGGGAGGGCAATCAGCCCCAGCATTTT	CASIGTREGNQPQHF
-	14	TRBV19	-	TRBJ2-5	TGTGCCAGTAGTCCGAACAAAGTTGAAGAGACCCATTACTTC	CASSPNKVEETHYF
TRBD2	18	TRBV20-1	once	TRBJ2-6	TGCAGTGCTAGAGTATCGGCGGGAGTGCTCACTGGGGCCAACGTCCTGACTTTC	CSARVSAGVLTGANVLTF
TRBD1	13	TRBV7-2	many	TRBJ1-5	TGTGCCAGCAGCCGGGACAGAAATCAGCCCCAGCATTTT	CASSRDRNQPQHF
TRBD2	16	TRBV6-6	-	TRBJ2-1	TGTGCCAGCAGTTTTGACCTAGCGGGAGGGAGGGTTGAGCAGTTCTTC	CASSFDLAGGRVEQFF
-	15	TRBV12-3/TRBV12-4	-	TRBJ2-7	TGTGCCAGCAGTTTATATGGGCGCGGCTCCTACGAGCAGTACTTC	CASSLYGRGSYEQYF
-	13	TRBV12-3/TRBV12-4	few	TRBJ1-2	TGTGCCAGCAGTTTGCGGGGGCCTCATGGCTACACCTTC	CASSLRGPHGYTF
TRBD2	17	TRBV7-9	few	TRBJ2-1	TGTGCCAGCAGCCTCCCCTTTACTAGCGGGGCCTACAATGAGCAGTTCTTC	CASSLPFTSGAYNEQFF
TRBD2	14	TRBV12-3/TRBV12-4	-	TRBJ2-3	TGTGCCAGCAGTTTCTCTAGCGGGGGGACTACGCAGTATTTT	CASSFSSGGTTQYF
TRBD2	15	TRBV28	few	TRBJ2-1	TGTGCCAGCACAGGACCGGGACTAGCGGGAGGAGGGCAGTTCTTC	CASTGPGLAGGGQFF
-	16	TRBV6-1	-	TRBJ1-5	TGTGCCAGCAGTGATCTGTTGTCAGGGAGCGGTCAGCCCCAGCATTTT	CASSDLLSGSGQPQHF
-	15	TRBV12-3/TRBV12-4	once	TRBJ1-5	TGTGCCAGCAGTGTAGGTCGGACATTCAATCAGCCCCAGCATTTT	CASSVGRTFNQPQHF
TRBD2	19	TRBV7-8	many	TRBJ2-3	TGTGCCAGCAGCTTAGAGCCGCGCGGGAGGACGGGAGTCGGGGATACGCAGTATTTT	CASSLEPRGRTGVGDTQYF
-	14	TRBV7-9	-	TRBJ1-3	TGTGCCAGCAGCCCCCGAGGGACTGGAAACACCATATATTTT	CASSPRGTGNTIYF
-	13	TRBV28	few	TRBJ1-3	TGTGCCAGCAGTGTGGACTCTGGAAACACCATATATTTT	CASSVDSGNTIYF
-	17	TRBV6-2/TRBV6-3	-	TRBJ1-5	TGTGCCAGCAGTTACTCGGACTGGGGGGCTAGCAATCAGCCCCAGCATTTT	CASSYSDWGASNQPQHF
TRBD1	13	TRBV28	many	TRBJ2-3	TGTGCCAGCAGCAAGACCCGGGACAGCCCGCAGTATTTT	CASSKTRDSPQYF
TRBD1	16	TRBV5-1	-	TRBJ1-1	TGCGCCAGCAGCTCGGGACAGTTAATGATCGGGACTGAAGCTTTCTTT	CASSSGQLMIGTEAFF
-	15	TRBV14	-	TRBJ2-5	TGTGCCAGCAGCCAAGTCGACGGGCCCCAAGAGACCCAGTACTTC	CASSQVDGPQETQYF
TRBD1	14	TRBV30	few	TRBJ1-4	TGTGCCTGGAGTGTCGGAGAGGGGGCGAAAAAACTGTTTTTT	CAWSVGEGAKKLFF
-	14	TRBV29-1	-	TRBJ2-6	TGCAGCGTTGAAGACGACTGGAGGGCCAACGTCCTGACTTTC	CSVEDDWRANVLTF
-	14	TRBV28	-	TRBJ1-2	TGTGCCAGCAGTTTTGGCAGCACTAACTATGGCTACACCTTC	CASSFGSTNYGYTF
TRBD1	15	TRBV28	-	TRBJ2-4	TGTGCCAGCATCAGGGACAGGACAGGGTCAAACATTCAGTACTTC	CASIRDRTGSNIQYF
TRBD1	13	TRBV20-1	-	TRBJ1-4	TGCAGTGCTAGGGGACAGAGTAATGAAAAACTGTTTTTT	CSARGQSNEKLFF
TRBD1	17	TRBV28	-	TRBJ1-3	TGTGCCAGCAGTTTCCCCCCCCAGGGGGCGCAGGGAAACACCATATATTTT	CASSFPPQGAQGNTIYF
-	15	TRBV12-3/TRBV12-4	few	TRBJ2-3	TGTGCCAGCAGTTTCGGGGACACCGAGACAGATACGCAGTATTTT	CASSFGDTETDTQYF
-	16	TRBV19	-	TRBJ2-2	TGTGCCAGTAGTATGAGTCCCTCTAGGGGGACCGGGGAGCTGTTTTTT	CASSMSPSRGTGELFF
-	13	TRBV19	-	TRBJ2-2	TGTGCCACCACAGCCACGAACACCGGGGAGCTGTTTTTT	CATTATNTGELFF
-	12	TRBV28	many	TRBJ2-5	TGTGCCAGCACTCGGGGGATTGAGACCCAGTACTTC	CASTRGIETQYF
-	14	TRBV15	-	TRBJ2-1	TGTGCCACCAGCAGAGATCTGAGTAGGCATGAGCAGTTCTTC	CATSRDLSRHEQFF
TRBD2	17	TRBV4-2	-	TRBJ2-3	TGTGCCAGCAGCCAGGGGGGGACTAGCGGTAGCACAGATACGCAGTATTTT	CASSQGGTSGSTDTQYF
TRBD1	18	TRBV27	-	TRBJ1-6	TGTGCCAGCAGAACGGGACAGGGGGAATCGTCCTATAATTCACCCCTCCACTTT	CASRTGQGESSYNSPLHF
-	13	TRBV20-1	-	TRBJ1-3	TGCAGTGCTAGCGACAGGACTGGAAACACCATATATTTT	CSASDRTGNTIYF
-	15	TRBV5-6	-	TRBJ2-4	TGTGCCAGCAGCTTGGCCGGTCTGGGGGGCCACATTCAGTACTTC	CASSLAGLGGHIQYF
-	15	TRBV4-1	-	TRBJ1-6	TGCGCCAGCAGCCAACGGTTGCAGGGAGATTCACCCCTCCACTTT	CASSQRLQGDSPLHF
-	16	TRBV12-3/TRBV12-4	-	TRBJ2-2	TGTGCCAGCAGTTTAGCGATAACAGGGAACACCGGGGAGCTGTTTTTT	CASSLAITGNTGELFF
-	14	TRBV2	-	TRBJ1-6	TGTGCCAGCAGGACCTCGGGGGATAATTCACCCCTCCACTTT	CASRTSGDNSPLHF
-	19	TRBV6-6	-	TRBJ1-5	TGTGCCAGCACTTCCCATCCCATAAATATCAGGGCGGGTAATCAGCCCCAGCATTTT	CASTSHPINIRAGNQPQHF
-	13	TRBV7-2	many	TRBJ2-3	TGTGCCAGCAGCTTACCCTACACAGATACGCAGTATTTT	CASSLPYTDTQYF
-	17	TRBV7-3	-	TRBJ2-2	TGTGCCAGCAGCTTAAGGTCCCCACGTGGGGTTGCCGGGGAGCTGTTTTTT	CASSLRSPRGVAGELFF
TRBD1	15	TRBV2	-	TRBJ2-1	TGTGCCAGCACCGGGGGACAGGGGAAGTACAATGAGCAGTTCTTC	CASTGGQGKYNEQFF
-	14	TRBV2	-	TRBJ1-5	TGTGCCAGCAGTGCGGGACACTCCAATCAGCCCCAGCATTTT	CASSAGHSNQPQHF
-	15	TRBV19	few	TRBJ2-5	TGTGCCAGTAGTATGGTGATAGGGGTAAAAGAGACCCAGTACTTC	CASSMVIGVKETQYF
TRBD1	14	TRBV7-3	few	TRBJ1-1	TGTGCCAGCAGCCTACAGGGGGACCACACTGAAGCTTTCTTT	CASSLQGDHTEAFF
-	18	TRBV7-8	many	TRBJ1-5	TGTGCCAGCAGCTTAAAATCGGGACGGACGTCTAGCAATCAGCCCCAGCATTTT	CASSLKSGRTSSNQPQHF
TRBD1	16	TRBV5-6	-	TRBJ1-2	TGTGCCAGCAGCTTGGGATACGGACAGGGGGCCGGGGGCTACACCTTC	CASSLGYGQGAGGYTF
-	15	TRBV6-2/TRBV6-3	-	TRBJ2-6	TGTGCCAGCAGCGCCACAGGGAGCGGGGCCAACGTCCTGACTTTC	CASSATGSGANVLTF
TRBD1	14	TRBV7-2	many	TRBJ2-7	TGTGCCAGCAGCTTGTACAGGGGGTCCTACGAGCAGTACTTC	CASSLYRGSYEQYF